The entry below describes one T cell receptor (beta chain). The source of the sample is a study of blood T cell repertoires in COVID-19. At the level of the study: Acute and convalescent COVID-19 specimens originated in the United States, Italy and Spain.

In the study's own analysis: Reference gene primers were amplified, and this amplification served to estimate nucleated cell counts. This table comes from immunoSEQ multiplex PCR, and its TCRdb copy is limited to in-frame clones, with some not included. The D gene and trimming were derived from the DNA, and the V and J assignments and clone size from that table. The sample yields under 35,000 clones, approximately 80% seen once. This sequence originates from an elderly man with acute or convalescent COVID-19. The sequencing input was peripheral blood.

CDR3 sequence: CASSVRRDRPTYGYTF. In nucleotides, the CDR3 is TGTGCCAGTAGTGTCCGCCGGGACAGGCCCACCTATGGCTACACCTTC. The V gene is TRBV19, the J gene TRBJ1-2; 8 bases align to TRBD1. Germline CDR1 is LNHDA and CDR2 is SQIVND (reference sequence). Trimming cost V 5 bases and J 4 bases; bases outside gene matches: 12. The CDR3 sequence is 16 residues long.